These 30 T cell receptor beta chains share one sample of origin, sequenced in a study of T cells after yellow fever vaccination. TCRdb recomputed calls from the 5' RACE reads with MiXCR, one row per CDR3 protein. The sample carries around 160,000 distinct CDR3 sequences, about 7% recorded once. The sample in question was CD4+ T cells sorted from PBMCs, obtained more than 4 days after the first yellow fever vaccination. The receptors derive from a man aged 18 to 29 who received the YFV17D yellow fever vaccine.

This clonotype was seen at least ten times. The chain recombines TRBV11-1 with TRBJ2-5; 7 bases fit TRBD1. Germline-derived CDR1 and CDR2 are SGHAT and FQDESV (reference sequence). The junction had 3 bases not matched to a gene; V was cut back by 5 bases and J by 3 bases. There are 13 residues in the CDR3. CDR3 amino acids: CASSHGTEETQYF. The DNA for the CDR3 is TGTGCCAGCAGCCATGGGACAGAAGAGACCCAGTACTTC.

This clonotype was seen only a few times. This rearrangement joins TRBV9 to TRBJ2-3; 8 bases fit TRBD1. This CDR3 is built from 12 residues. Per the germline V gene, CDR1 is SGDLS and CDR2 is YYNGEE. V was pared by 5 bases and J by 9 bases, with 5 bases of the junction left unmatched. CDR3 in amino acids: CASSSRTGTQYF. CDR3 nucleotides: TGTGCCAGCAGTTCTCGGACAGGGACGCAGTATTTT.

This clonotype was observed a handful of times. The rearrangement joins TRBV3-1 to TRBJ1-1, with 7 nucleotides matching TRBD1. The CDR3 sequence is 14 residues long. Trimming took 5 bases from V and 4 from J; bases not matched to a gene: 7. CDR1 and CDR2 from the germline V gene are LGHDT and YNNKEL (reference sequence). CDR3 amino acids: CASSFWRDSTEAFF. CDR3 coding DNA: TGTGCCAGCAGCTTTTGGCGGGACAGCACTGAAGCTTTCTTT.

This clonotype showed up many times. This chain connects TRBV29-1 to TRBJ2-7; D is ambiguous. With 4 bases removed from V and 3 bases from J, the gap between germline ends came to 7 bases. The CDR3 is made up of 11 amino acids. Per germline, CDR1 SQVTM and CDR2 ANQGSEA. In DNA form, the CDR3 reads TGCAGCGTTGCTCAGTACTACGAGCAGTACTTC. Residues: CSVAQYYEQYF.

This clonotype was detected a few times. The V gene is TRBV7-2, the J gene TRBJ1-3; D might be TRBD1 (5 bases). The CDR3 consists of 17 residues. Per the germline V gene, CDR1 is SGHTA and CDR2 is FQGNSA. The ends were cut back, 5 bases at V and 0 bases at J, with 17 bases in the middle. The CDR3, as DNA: TGTGCCAGCAGCCTTACGGGGACCCCAGACTCTGGAAACACCATATATTTT. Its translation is CASSLTGTPDSGNTIYF.

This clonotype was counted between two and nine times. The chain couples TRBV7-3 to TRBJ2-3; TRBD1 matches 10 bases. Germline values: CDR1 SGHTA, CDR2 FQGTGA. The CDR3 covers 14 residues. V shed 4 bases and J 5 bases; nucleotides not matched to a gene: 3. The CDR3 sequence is CASSSRTGGDTQYF. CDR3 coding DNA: TGTGCCAGCAGCTCGCGGACAGGGGGAGATACGCAGTATTTT.

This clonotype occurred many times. Written as DNA, the CDR3 is TGTGCCAGCAGCACCCACAGGAGCCTACAAGAGACCCAGTACTTC. Encoded protein: CASSTHRSLQETQYF. The rearrangement joins TRBV7-2 to TRBJ2-5, with D possibly TRBD1 on 5 matching bases. CDR1 and CDR2 (germline): SGHTA, FQGNSA. V dropped 5 bases and J dropped 2 bases, with 15 bases sitting between them. This CDR3 contains 15 residues.

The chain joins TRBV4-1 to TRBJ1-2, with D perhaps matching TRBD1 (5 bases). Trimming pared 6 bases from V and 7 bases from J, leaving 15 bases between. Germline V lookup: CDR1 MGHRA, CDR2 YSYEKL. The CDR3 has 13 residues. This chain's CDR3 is CASRHDRSSGYTF. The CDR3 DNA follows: TGCGCCAGCAGGCACGACAGATCCAGTGGCTACACCTTC.

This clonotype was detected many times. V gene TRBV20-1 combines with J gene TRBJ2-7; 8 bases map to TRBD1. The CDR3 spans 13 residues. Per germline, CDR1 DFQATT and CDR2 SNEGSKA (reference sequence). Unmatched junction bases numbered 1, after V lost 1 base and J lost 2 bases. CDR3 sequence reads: CSARGQGPYEQYF. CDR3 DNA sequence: TGCAGTGCTAGAGGACAGGGGCCCTACGAGCAGTACTTC.

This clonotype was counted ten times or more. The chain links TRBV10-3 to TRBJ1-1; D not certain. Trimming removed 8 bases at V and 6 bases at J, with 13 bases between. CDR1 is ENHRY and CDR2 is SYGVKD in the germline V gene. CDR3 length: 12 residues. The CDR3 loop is CAIQTDGSEAFF. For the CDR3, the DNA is TGTGCCATCCAGACGGATGGGTCTGAAGCTTTCTTT.

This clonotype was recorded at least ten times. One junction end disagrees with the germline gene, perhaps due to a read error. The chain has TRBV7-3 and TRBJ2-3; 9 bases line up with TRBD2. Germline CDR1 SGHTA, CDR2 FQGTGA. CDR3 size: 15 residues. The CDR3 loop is CASSLIAGGTDTQYF. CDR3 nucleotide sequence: TGTGCCAGCAGTTTAATAGCGGGGGGCACAGATACGCAGTATTTT.

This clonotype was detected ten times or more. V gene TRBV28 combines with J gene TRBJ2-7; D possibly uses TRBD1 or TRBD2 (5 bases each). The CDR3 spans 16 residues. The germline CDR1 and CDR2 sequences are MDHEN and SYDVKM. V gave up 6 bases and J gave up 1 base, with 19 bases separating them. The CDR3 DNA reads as TGTGCCAGCAGGGACACCGGGATCCGGTTATCCTACGAGCAGTACTTC. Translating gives CASRDTGIRLSYEQYF.

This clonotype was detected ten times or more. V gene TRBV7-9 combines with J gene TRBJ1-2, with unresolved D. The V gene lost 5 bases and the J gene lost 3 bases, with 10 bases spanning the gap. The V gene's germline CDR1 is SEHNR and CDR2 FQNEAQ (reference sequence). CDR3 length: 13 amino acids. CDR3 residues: CASSRGPHYGYTF. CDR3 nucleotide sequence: TGTGCCAGCAGCCGCGGGCCCCACTATGGCTACACCTTC.

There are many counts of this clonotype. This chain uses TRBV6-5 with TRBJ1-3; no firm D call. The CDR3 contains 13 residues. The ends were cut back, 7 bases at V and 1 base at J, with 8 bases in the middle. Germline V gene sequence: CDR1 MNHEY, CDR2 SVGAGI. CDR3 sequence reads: CASTRASGNTIYF. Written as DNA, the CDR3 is TGTGCCAGCACCCGGGCATCTGGAAACACCATATATTTT.

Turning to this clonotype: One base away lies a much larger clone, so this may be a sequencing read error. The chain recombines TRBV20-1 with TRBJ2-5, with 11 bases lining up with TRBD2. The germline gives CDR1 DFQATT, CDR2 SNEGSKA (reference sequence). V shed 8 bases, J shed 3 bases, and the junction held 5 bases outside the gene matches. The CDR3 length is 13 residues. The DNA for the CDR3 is TGCAGTACCCAGACTAGCGGGGAAGAGACCCAGTACTTC. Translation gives CSTQTSGEETQYF.

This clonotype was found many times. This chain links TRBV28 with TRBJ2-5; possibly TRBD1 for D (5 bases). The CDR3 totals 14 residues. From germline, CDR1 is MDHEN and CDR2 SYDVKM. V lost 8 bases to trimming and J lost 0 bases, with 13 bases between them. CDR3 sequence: CASGIRTYQETQYF. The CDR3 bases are TGTGCCAGCGGTATCCGGACATACCAAGAGACCCAGTACTTC.

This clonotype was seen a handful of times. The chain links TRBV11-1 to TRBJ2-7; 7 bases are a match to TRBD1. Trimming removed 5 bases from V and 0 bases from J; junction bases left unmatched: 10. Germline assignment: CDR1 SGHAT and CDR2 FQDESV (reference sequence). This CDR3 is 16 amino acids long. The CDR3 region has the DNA TGTGCCAGCAGCCCGGACAGGACCTGGAGCTCCTACGAGCAGTACGTC. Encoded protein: CASSPDRTWSSYEQYV.

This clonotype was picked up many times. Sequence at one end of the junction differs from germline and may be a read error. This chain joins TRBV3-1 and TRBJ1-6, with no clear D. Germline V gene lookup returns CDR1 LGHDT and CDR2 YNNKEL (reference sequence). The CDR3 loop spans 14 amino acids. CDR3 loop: CASSLTSSNSPLHF. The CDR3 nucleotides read TGTGCCAGCAGCCTTACATCCTCTAATTCACCCCTCCACTTT.

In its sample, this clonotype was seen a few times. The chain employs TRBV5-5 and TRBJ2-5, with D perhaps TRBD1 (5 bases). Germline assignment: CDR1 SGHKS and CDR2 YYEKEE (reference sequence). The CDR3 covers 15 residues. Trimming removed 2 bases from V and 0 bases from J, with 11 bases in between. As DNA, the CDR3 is TGTGCCAGCAGCTTCGGAACGGACAACCAAGAGACCCAGTACTTC. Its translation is CASSFGTDNQETQYF.

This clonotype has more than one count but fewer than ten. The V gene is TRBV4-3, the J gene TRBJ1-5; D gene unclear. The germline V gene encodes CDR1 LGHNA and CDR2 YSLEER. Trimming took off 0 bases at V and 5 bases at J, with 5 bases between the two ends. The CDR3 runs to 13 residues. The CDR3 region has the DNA TGCGCCAGCAGCCAAGAACCGGATCAGCCCCAGCATTTT. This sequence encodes CASSQEPDQPQHF.

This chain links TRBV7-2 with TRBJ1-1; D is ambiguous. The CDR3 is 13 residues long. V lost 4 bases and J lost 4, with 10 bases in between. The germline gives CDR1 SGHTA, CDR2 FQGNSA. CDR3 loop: CASSYQKGTEAFF. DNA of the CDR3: TGTGCCAGCAGCTACCAGAAAGGCACTGAAGCTTTCTTT.

The CDR3 DNA sequence: TGTGCCAGCAGCTTAGAGAGGGGAGAAAAACTGTTTTTT. Protein product: CASSLERGEKLFF. The chain carries TRBV7-9 and TRBJ1-4, with D possibly matching TRBD1 (5 bases). The ends were cut back, 1 base at V and 8 bases at J, with 8 bases in the middle. The germline V gene has CDR1 SEHNR and CDR2 FQNEAQ (reference sequence). The CDR3 is 13 residues long.

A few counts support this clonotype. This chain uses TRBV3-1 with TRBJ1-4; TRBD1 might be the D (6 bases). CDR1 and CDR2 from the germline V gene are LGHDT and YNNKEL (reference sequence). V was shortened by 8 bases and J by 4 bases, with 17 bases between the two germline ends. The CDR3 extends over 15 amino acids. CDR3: CASGLRDTFNEKLFF. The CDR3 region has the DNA TGTGCCAGCGGCCTCCGGGACACCTTTAATGAAAAACTGTTTTTT.

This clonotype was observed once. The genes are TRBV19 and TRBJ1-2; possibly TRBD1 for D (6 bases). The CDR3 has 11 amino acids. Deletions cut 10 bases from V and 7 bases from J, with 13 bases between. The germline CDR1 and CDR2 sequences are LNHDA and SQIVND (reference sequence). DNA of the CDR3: TGTGCCACATCCGGGGGCCGTGGCTACACCTTC. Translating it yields CATSGGRGYTF.

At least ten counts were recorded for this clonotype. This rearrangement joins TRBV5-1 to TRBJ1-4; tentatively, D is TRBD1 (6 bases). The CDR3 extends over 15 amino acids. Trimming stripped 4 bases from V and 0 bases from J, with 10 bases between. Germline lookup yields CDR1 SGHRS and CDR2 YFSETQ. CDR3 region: CASSTGQSTNEKLFF. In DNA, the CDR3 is TGCGCCAGCAGCACTGGACAGTCAACTAATGAAAAACTGTTTTTT.

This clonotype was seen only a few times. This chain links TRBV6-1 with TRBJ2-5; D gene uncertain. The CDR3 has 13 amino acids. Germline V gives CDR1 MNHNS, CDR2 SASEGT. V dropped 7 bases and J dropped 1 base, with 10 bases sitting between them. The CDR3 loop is CASTSAGQETQYF. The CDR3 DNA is TGTGCCAGCACCTCCGCCGGCCAAGAGACCCAGTACTTC.

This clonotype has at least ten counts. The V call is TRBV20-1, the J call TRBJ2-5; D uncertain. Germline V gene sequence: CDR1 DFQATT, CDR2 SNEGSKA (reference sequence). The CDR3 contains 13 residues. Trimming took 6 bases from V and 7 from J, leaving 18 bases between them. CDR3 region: CSASGSLGRTQYF. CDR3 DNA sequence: TGCAGTGCGAGTGGGTCGCTCGGGCGGACCCAGTACTTC.

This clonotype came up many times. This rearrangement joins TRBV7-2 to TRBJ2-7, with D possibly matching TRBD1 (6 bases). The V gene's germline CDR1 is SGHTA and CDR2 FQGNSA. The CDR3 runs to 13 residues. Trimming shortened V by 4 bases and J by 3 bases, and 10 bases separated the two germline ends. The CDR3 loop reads CASSSGVRYEQYF. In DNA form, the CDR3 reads TGTGCCAGCAGCTCAGGGGTCCGCTACGAGCAGTACTTC.

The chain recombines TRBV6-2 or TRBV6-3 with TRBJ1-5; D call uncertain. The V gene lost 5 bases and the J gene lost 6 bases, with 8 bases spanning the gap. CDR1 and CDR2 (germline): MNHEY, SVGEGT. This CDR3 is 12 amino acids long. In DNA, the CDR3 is TGTGCCAGCAGTCAAACGGGTCAGCCCCAGCATTTT. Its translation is CASSQTGQPQHF.

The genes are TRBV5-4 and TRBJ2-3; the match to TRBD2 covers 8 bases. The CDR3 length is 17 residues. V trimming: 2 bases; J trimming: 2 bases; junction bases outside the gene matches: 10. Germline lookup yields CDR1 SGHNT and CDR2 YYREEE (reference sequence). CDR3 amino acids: CASSLLIAGSLTDTQYF. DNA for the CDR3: TGTGCCAGCAGCTTATTAATAGCGGGGAGCCTCACAGATACGCAGTATTTT. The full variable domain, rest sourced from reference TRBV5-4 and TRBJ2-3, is ETGVTQSPTHLIKTRGQQVTLRCSSQSGHNTVSWYQQALGQGPQFIFQYYREEENGRGNFPPRFSGLQFPNYSSELNVNALELDDSALYLCASSLLIAGSLTDTQYFGPGTRLTVL.